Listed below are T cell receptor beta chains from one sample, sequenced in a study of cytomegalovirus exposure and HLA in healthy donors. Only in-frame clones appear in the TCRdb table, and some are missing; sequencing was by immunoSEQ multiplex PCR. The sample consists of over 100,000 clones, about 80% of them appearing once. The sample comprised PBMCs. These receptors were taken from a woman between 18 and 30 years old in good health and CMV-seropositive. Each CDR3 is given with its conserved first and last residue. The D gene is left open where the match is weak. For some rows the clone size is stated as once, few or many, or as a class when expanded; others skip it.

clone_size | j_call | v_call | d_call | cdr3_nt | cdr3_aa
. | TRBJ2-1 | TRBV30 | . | TGTGCCTGGATAGGACAGCCTTTAAATGAGCAGTTCTTC | CAWIGQPLNEQFF
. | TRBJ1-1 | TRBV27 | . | TGTGCCAGCAGTTTATTCAGTGGTGAAGCTTTCTTT | CASSLFSGEAFF
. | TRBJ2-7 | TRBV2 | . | TGTGCCAGCAGTAAATTGCGGGAAACCTACGAGCAGTACTTC | CASSKLRETYEQYF
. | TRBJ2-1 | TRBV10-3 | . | TGTGCCATCAGTGGGGGTGGGGCAGAGCAGTTCTTC | CAISGGGAEQFF
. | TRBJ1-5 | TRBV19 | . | TGTGCCAGTAGTATAGTTTTGGGGGCCTTCAATCAGCCCCAGCATTTT | CASSIVLGAFNQPQHF
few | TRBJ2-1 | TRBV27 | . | TGTGCCAGCAGTTTATCCAGGGACACCTACAATGAGCAGTTCTTC | CASSLSRDTYNEQFF
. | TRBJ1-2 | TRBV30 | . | TGTGCCTGGAGTGTAAATCGGGGGGCGGGTGGCTACACCTTC | CAWSVNRGAGGYTF
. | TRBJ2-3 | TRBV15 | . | TGTGCCACCAGCAGCACCCGAGCGGGAGATACGCAGTATTTT | CATSSTRAGDTQYF
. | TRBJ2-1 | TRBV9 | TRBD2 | TGTGCCAGCAGCGCTGCCGGGACTAGCTACAATGAGCAGTTCTTC | CASSAAGTSYNEQFF
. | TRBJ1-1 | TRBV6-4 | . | TGTGCCAGCAGTGCCCGAGTGGAGACTGAAGCTTTCTTT | CASSARVETEAFF
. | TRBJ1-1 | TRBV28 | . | TGTGCCAGCAGTTTACTTCGGAGGGAGGTGAGGAACACTGAAGCTTTCTTT | CASSLLRREVRNTEAFF
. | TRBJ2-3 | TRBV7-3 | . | TGTTCCAGCAGCTTAACTGGGGGAGGCCTCACCGCAGATACGCAGTATTTT | CSSSLTGGGLTADTQYF
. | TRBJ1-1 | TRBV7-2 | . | TGTGCCAGCAGCTTGGAGTCTCTCGGCAGTCTGAACACTGAAGCTTTCTTT | CASSLESLGSLNTEAFF
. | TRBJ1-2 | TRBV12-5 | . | TGTGCTAGTGGTCCCCGAGGGGGAGGCTACACCTTC | CASGPRGGGYTF
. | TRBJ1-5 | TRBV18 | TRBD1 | TGTGCCAGCTCACTCAGGGACAGGGAGGGCAAGGGCAATCAGCCCCAGCATTTT | CASSLRDREGKGNQPQHF
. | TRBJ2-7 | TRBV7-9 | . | TGTGCCAGCAGCTCCGGGATCAACTCCTACGAGCAGTACTTC | CASSSGINSYEQYF
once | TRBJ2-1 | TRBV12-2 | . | TGTGCAAGTCGCTCCCAACAGGACAATGAGCAGTTCTTC | CASRSQQDNEQFF
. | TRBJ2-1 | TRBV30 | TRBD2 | TGTGCCTGGATGGCGGGAGTCTCCAATGAGCAGTTCTTC | CAWMAGVSNEQFF
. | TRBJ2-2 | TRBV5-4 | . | TGTGCCAGCAGCTTGGCCGCGGTCGCGAACACCGGGGAGCTGTTTTTT | CASSLAAVANTGELFF
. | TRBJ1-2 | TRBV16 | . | TGTGCCAGCAGCCAATTGGGGAGACAAGACTATGGCTACACCTTC | CASSQLGRQDYGYTF
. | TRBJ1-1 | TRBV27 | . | TGTGCCAGCAGTTTAACTGGGGCTGGGGCTGAAGCTTTCTTT | CASSLTGAGAEAFF
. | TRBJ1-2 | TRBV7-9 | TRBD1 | TGTGCCAGCAGCACAGATGGGACAGGGGCCTATGGCTACACCTTC | CASSTDGTGAYGYTF
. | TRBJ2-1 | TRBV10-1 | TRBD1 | TGCGCCAGCGGGGGACAGATTAATGAGCAGTTCTTC | CASGGQINEQFF
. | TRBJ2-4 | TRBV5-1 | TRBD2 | TGCGCCAGCAGAGGACTAGCGGGAGACAAAAACATTCAGTACTTC | CASRGLAGDKNIQYF
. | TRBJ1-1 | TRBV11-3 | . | TGTGCCAGCAGCTTAGGTCCTACCCTCCTGGACACTGAAGCTTTCTTT | CASSLGPTLLDTEAFF
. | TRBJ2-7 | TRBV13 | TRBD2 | TGTGCCAGCAGCGAAAAGGGGACTAGCGGGAGCTACGAGCAGTACTTC | CASSEKGTSGSYEQYF
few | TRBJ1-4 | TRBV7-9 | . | TGTGCCAGCAGCTTAGGATTCAGGGGCACTAATGAAAAACTGTTTTTT | CASSLGFRGTNEKLFF
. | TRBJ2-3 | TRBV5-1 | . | TGCGCCAGCAGTAGCGGTCCCCAGGGAGATACGCAGTATTTT | CASSSGPQGDTQYF
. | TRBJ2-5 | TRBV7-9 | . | TGTGCCAGCAGCTCCCCAGGGAGGGAGACCCAGTACTTC | CASSSPGRETQYF
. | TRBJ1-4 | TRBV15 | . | TGTGCCACCAGCAGAGATCCCAACAGGGCAACTAATGAAAAACTGTTTTTT | CATSRDPNRATNEKLFF
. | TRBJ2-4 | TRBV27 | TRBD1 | TGTGCCAGCAGTTCCACAGGGGACCGGTGGGACATTCAGTACTTC | CASSSTGDRWDIQYF
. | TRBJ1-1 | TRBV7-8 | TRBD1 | TGTGCCAGCAGCGTGGACAGGGTTATAAGGGGCACTGAAGCTTTCTTT | CASSVDRVIRGTEAFF
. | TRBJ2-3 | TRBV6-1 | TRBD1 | TGTGCCAGCAGTGTGGACAGGGAAGGAGATACGCAGTATTTT | CASSVDREGDTQYF
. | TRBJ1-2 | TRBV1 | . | TGCACCAGCAGCCAAGATCTCCAGGGGGCTGTGTCTAACTATGGCTACACCTTC | CTSSQDLQGAVSNYGYTF
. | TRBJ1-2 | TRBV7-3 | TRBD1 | TGTGCCAGCAGCGACCCGGGACAGACTTACTATGGCTACACCTTC | CASSDPGQTYYGYTF
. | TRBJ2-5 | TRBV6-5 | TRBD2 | TGTGCCAGCCGGGGGGGGCTCCCTCAAGAGACCCAGTACTTC | CASRGGLPQETQYF
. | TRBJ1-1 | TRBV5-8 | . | TGTGCCAGCAGCTTGGATTGGGCCGAAGCTTTCTTT | CASSLDWAEAFF
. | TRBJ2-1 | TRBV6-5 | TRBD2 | TGTGCCAGCAGTTACGGGAAGCGGGAGGGATACAATGAGCAGTTCTTC | CASSYGKREGYNEQFF
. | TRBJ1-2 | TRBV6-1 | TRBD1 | TGTGCCAGCAGTGAAAGGGACAGGGGATTCTATGGCTACACCTTC | CASSERDRGFYGYTF
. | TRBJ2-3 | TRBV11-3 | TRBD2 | TGTGCCAGCAGTCTACTAGCGGGAGTCTCCTTTGGATACGGGCAGTATTTT | CASSLLAGVSFGYGQYF
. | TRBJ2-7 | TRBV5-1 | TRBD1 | TGCGCCAGCAGCTTGGGAGGACAGGGTATCCACGAGCAGTACTTC | CASSLGGQGIHEQYF
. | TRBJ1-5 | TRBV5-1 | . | TGCGCCAGCAGCTTGGGAGACAGGCCAATGGCCCAGCATTTT | CASSLGDRPMAQHF
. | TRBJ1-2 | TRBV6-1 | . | TGTGCCAGCAGGCAAAAGCACTATGGCTACACCTTC | CASRQKHYGYTF
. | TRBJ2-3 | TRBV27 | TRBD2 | TGTGCCAGCAGTTTATTGGTCAGCTCGGGGGGTACGCAGTATTTT | CASSLLVSSGGTQYF
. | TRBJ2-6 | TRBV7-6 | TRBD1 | TGTGCCAGCAGCTTACGTCAGGGGGCGCTAATGGCTGGGGCCAACGTCCTGACTTTC | CASSLRQGALMAGANVLTF
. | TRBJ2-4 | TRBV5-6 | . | TGTGCCAGCAGCACCCGGGACTTTATAGCCAAAAACATTCAGTACTTC | CASSTRDFIAKNIQYF
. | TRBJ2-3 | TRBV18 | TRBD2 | TGTGCCAGCTCACCTCGAGCGGGGCAAACGCAGTATTTT | CASSPRAGQTQYF
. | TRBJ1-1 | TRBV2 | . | TGTGCCAGCAGTGAAGCGCTTCGGTATGGGCAGGTCACTGAAGCTTTCTTT | CASSEALRYGQVTEAFF
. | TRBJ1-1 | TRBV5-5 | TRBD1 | TGTGCCAGCAGCGACACAGGGGCGACCCTGAACACTGAAGCTTTCTTT | CASSDTGATLNTEAFF
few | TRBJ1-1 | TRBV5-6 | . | TGTGCCAGCAGCCCTACAGAAAACACTGAAGCTTTCTTT | CASSPTENTEAFF
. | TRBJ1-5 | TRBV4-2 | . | TGTGCCAGCAGCCAAGATGACGGGATCAATCAGCCCCAGCATTTT | CASSQDDGINQPQHF
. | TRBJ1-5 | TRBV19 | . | TGTGCCAGTAGTGAGTATGAGGGGAGGAATCAGCCCCAGCATTTT | CASSEYEGRNQPQHF
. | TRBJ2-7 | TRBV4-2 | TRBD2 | TGTGCCAGCAGCCAAGTGGCTAGCGGGGTCTACGAGCAGTACTTC | CASSQVASGVYEQYF
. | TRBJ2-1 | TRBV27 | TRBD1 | TGTGCCAGCAGTTGGGGACAGGGAAGCAATGAGCAGTTCTTC | CASSWGQGSNEQFF